This T cell receptor beta chain stems from a study of cytomegalovirus exposure and HLA in healthy donors (dated by TCRdb to 2016 to 2017). As for the study more broadly: A later analysis indicated that the roughly 130 validation repertoires were generated on the platform also employed for the 700 or so repertoires of the first cohort. The aim of the study was to test whether cataloging public T cell receptors could identify signatures of past pathogen exposure. The study combined high-throughput TCR immunosequencing, statistical association of individual TCRs with disease status, and machine learning to predict cytomegalovirus infection status. Besides the first cohort of 666 subjects, a separate validation cohort made up of over 100 different subjects was used.

General conclusions and limits of the study: The classifier was reported to diagnose cytomegalovirus status with high specificity and sensitivity in both the original cohort and the validation cohort. The study listed 164 TCR beta chains as associated with cytomegalovirus. A later analysis had no HLA typing for the validation cohort, so co-occurrence there was scored across all 110 or so repertoires. Most TCR sequences were seen in very few donors, while some public TCRs were found in many individuals. Subsequent analysis determined that TCRs grouped into clusters in the first cohort also showed a tendency toward co-occurrence across the 120 validation repertoires, and approximately 94% of cluster scores exceeded 0. According to the authors, the approach could potentially be generalized to other disease states and immunological phenotypes. A few of the identified cytomegalovirus-associated TCR beta chains were confirmed in vitro to be specific for cytomegalovirus antigens.

The library was generated by the immunoSEQ multiplex PCR assay. Regarding the original processing steps: A statistical classification framework was built to diagnose cytomegalovirus status from the catalog of TCR beta chain sequences. TCRdb retrieved this table from immuneACCESS and kept in-frame rearrangements only. Not all clones are present; in checked studies, unresolved V genes account for under half, and no reason is known for the remainder. V and J calls and clone size are copied from that table; D and trimming were computed from the DNA. The table for this sample lists more than 150,000 clones; about 86% of them were counted only once. The leading ten clones occupy 2.5% to 3% of the sample. A word on this clone: The antigen it binds to is not known. It has no much larger one-base neighbor in the sample; base qualities were not kept.

The donors belonged to the validation cohort of about 120 subjects, which was separate from the 666-subject first cohort. The TCR sequence derives from a young woman in good health and CMV-seropositive. The sequenced sample consisted of PBMCs.

At the DNA level, the sequence is TGTGCCAGCAGCTTTGACAGGGGCCAATCCGGCTACACCTTC. Translated, this is CASSFDRGQSGYTF. This chain joins TRBV11-2 to TRBJ1-2; 8 middle bases align to TRBD1. The CDR3 sequence holds 14 residues, the cysteine and phenylalanine included. Only the CDR3 DNA stays, 42 bases, in frame from base 1. The germline V gene sets CDR1 to SGHAT and CDR2 to FQNNGV. The V end gives up 3 bases and the J end 8 bases, leaving 8 bases in the junction not matched to a gene.